These 18 T cell receptor beta chains were all obtained from the same sample, sequenced in a study of cytomegalovirus exposure and HLA in healthy donors (TCRdb year 2017). The library was obtained by the immunoSEQ multiplex PCR assay. Held by TCRdb, this immuneACCESS table contains in-frame sequences only and omits some clones. Under half of the omission traces to an unresolved V gene where checked; the cause of the rest is unknown. The sample includes about 150,000 clones, with roughly 91% observed a single time. 2.5% to 3% of the sample lies in the top ten. The specimen was PBMCs. Receptor source: a man younger than 30 in good health and CMV-seronegative.

Only a few counts were recorded for this clone. V and J are TRBV6-5 and TRBJ1-2; TRBD1 matches at 9 bases. The CDR3 runs 15 residues. V shed 7 bases, J shed 8 bases, and the junction held 14 bases outside the gene matches. Germline lookup yields CDR1 MNHEY and CDR2 SVGAGI. CDR3 DNA sequence: TGTGCCAGCACCGGAGGGGGACAGGGCAGAGGAGGCTACACCTTC. Protein product: CASTGGGQGRGGYTF.

The chain employs TRBV6-4 and TRBJ2-3, with a weak D call TRBD1 (5 bases). V lost 3 bases and J lost 2, with 15 bases in between. Germline-derived CDR1 and CDR2 are MRHNA and SNTAGT. The CDR3 totals 16 residues. Here the CDR3 reads CASSEETDFYTDTQYF. In DNA, the CDR3 is TGTGCCAGCAGTGAAGAGACAGACTTCTACACAGATACGCAGTATTTT.

CDR3 in amino acids: CASSLYRGANSPLHF. Here the CDR3 DNA reads TGTGCCAGCAGTTTATACAGGGGGGCTAATTCACCCCTCCACTTT. The chain is built from TRBV28 and TRBJ1-6; 8 positions match TRBD1. Looked up from germline, CDR1 is MDHEN and CDR2 is SYDVKM. V was pared by 1 base and J by 6 bases, with 2 bases of the junction left unmatched. This CDR3 has 15 amino acids.

V usage is TRBV10-3 and J usage is TRBJ2-1, with 12 nucleotides matching TRBD1. After removal of 4 bases from V and 3 bases from J, the junction contained 4 bases not matched to a gene. The CDR3 length is 16 residues. Germline V CDR1 and CDR2: ENHRY, SYGVKD. Here the CDR3 DNA reads TGTGCCATCAGTGGGGGGACAGGGGGCTTCTACAATGAGCAGTTCTTC. Translation: CAISGGTGGFYNEQFF.

The rearrangement joins TRBV18 to TRBJ2-1; TRBD1 matches 9 bases. V was clipped by 3 bases and J by 1 base; unmatched bases: 1. This CDR3 has 15 residues. Germline V gives CDR1 KGHSH, CDR2 LQKENI. The CDR3, as DNA: TGTGCCAGCTCACCGGGACAGGGATCCTACAATGAGCAGTTCTTC. Translation gives CASSPGQGSYNEQFF.

The chain combines TRBV19 with TRBJ1-5; 8 nucleotides agree with TRBD1. Germline trimming cut 1 base from V and 7 bases from J; bases unmatched to any gene: 6. Germline lookup yields CDR1 LNHDA and CDR2 SQIVND (reference sequence). The CDR3 length is 15 residues. The CDR3 sequence is CASSIVDRGSQPQHF. The CDR3 DNA follows: TGTGCCAGTAGTATAGTCGACAGGGGTTCCCAGCCCCAGCATTTT. The full variable domain, in which reference TRBV19 and TRBJ1-5 provide the parts outside the CDR3, is DGGITQSPKYLFRKEGQNVTLSCEQNLNHDAMYWYRQDPGQGLRLIYYSQIVNDFQKGDIAEGYSVSREKKESFPLTVTSAQKNPTAFYLCASSIVDRGSQPQHFGDGTRLSIL.

V usage is TRBV2 and J usage is TRBJ2-3; 9 bases match TRBD1. V lost 8 bases, J lost 1 base, and 7 bases stayed unmatched. CDR1 and CDR2 from the germline V gene are SNHLY and FYNNEI. This CDR3 has 15 residues. In nucleotides, the CDR3 is TGTGCCAGCGTTTCACAGGGGGCCGGCACAGATACGCAGTATTTT. Its translation: CASVSQGAGTDTQYF.

This chain connects TRBV7-9 to TRBJ1-5; D call uncertain. Germline-derived CDR1 and CDR2 are SEHNR and FQNEAQ (reference sequence). This CDR3 has 17 amino acids. Trimming pared 3 bases from V and 0 bases from J, leaving 15 bases between. CDR3 bases: TGTGCCAGCAGCTTGGGTGAGGGAACAGATAGCAATCAGCCCCAGCATTTT. This encodes CASSLGEGTDSNQPQHF.

CDR3 amino acids: CASRGSGLKYF. The CDR3 DNA reads as TGTGCCAGCAGGGGCTCCGGTCTCAAGTATTTT. The V call is TRBV6-1, the J call TRBJ2-3; D is undetermined. The germline V and J ends were trimmed by 6 bases and 13 bases, with 14 bases remaining between them. The CDR3 runs to 11 residues. Germline CDR1 reads MNHNS; CDR2 reads SASEGT.

V gene TRBV5-6 combines with J gene TRBJ1-2; TRBD1 is a possible D gene (5 bases). CDR1 and CDR2 from the germline V gene are SGHDT and YYEEEE. V dropped 2 bases and J dropped 7 bases, with 12 bases sitting between them. CDR3 size: 13 residues. CDR3 protein: CASSFEGQGGYTF. The CDR3 bases are TGTGCCAGCAGCTTTGAAGGGCAGGGTGGCTACACCTTC.

The gene calls are TRBV28 and TRBJ2-7; 10 bases match TRBD2. V trimming: 6 bases; J trimming: 5 bases; junction bases outside the gene matches: 10. The CDR3 consists of 15 residues. CDR1 and CDR2 from the germline V gene are MDHEN and SYDVKM. CDR3: CASSSEAGGKNEQYF. The CDR3 DNA follows: TGTGCCAGCAGCTCCGAAGCGGGAGGGAAAAACGAGCAGTACTTC.

The chain combines TRBV27 with TRBJ1-3; TRBD1 is a possible D gene (6 bases). Per germline, CDR1 MNHEY and CDR2 SMNVEV (reference sequence). The CDR3 is 15 amino acids. V was trimmed by 5 bases and J by 0 bases, leaving 11 bases between them. The CDR3 loop reads CASSRTARSGNTIYF. CDR3 DNA sequence: TGTGCCAGCAGTAGGACAGCCCGCTCTGGAAACACCATATATTTT.

This sequence joins TRBV6-1 and TRBJ1-1; D is unclear. V lost 8 bases, J lost 9 bases, and 7 bases lay in between. Germline assignment: CDR1 MNHNS and CDR2 SASEGT. The CDR3 is made up of 9 amino acids. CDR3 nucleotide sequence: TGTGCCAGCTCGGGTAAAGCTTTCTTT. Translated, it gives CASSGKAFF.

The chain couples TRBV11-2 to TRBJ2-7; 9 bases are a match to TRBD1. CDR1 and CDR2 (germline): SGHAT, FQNNGV. The length of the CDR3 is 15 residues. The ends lost 1 base at V and 7 bases at J; junction bases unmatched: 8. CDR3 nucleotides: TGTGCCAGCAGCTTAGGGACAGGGGCCGGACTGGAGCAGTACGTC. Encoded protein: CASSLGTGAGLEQYV.

The chain joins TRBV7-2 to TRBJ2-6, with a possible D match to TRBD1 (6 bases). This CDR3 has 15 residues. Germline V CDR1 and CDR2: SGHTA, FQGNSA. V lost 4 bases and J 4 bases, leaving 11 bases between the germline ends. The CDR3 is CASSSNRDGANVLTF. The CDR3 DNA sequence: TGTGCCAGCAGCTCCAACAGGGACGGGGCCAACGTCCTGACTTTC.

This clone was detected only a few times. The chain uses TRBV19 and TRBJ2-7; 11 nucleotides align to TRBD2. With V trimmed by 0 bases and J by 7 bases, 8 bases remained unmatched. The V gene's germline CDR1 is LNHDA and CDR2 SQIVND (reference sequence). CDR3 length: 16 amino acids. CDR3 sequence: CASSIDPGLAGVEQYF. CDR3 DNA: TGTGCCAGTAGTATAGATCCCGGACTAGCGGGTGTGGAGCAGTACTTC.

V is TRBV4-1 and J is TRBJ1-4; D is possibly TRBD1 (5 bases). CDR1 MGHRA and CDR2 YSYEKL come from the germline V gene. V lost 1 base to trimming and J lost 3 bases, with 9 bases between them. This CDR3 contains 15 residues. This CDR3 reads CASSQVRGPNEKLFF. In nucleotides, the CDR3 is TGCGCCAGCAGCCAAGTAAGGGGTCCTAATGAAAAACTGTTTTTT.

This chain uses TRBV7-2 with TRBJ1-2; D is possibly TRBD1 (5 bases). Germline V gene lookup returns CDR1 SGHTA and CDR2 FQGNSA. Deletions cut 3 bases from V and 4 bases from J, with 9 bases between. The CDR3 extends over 13 amino acids. CDR3 sequence reads: CASSFTGFYGYTF. In DNA form, the CDR3 reads TGTGCCAGCAGCTTCACAGGTTTCTATGGCTACACCTTC.